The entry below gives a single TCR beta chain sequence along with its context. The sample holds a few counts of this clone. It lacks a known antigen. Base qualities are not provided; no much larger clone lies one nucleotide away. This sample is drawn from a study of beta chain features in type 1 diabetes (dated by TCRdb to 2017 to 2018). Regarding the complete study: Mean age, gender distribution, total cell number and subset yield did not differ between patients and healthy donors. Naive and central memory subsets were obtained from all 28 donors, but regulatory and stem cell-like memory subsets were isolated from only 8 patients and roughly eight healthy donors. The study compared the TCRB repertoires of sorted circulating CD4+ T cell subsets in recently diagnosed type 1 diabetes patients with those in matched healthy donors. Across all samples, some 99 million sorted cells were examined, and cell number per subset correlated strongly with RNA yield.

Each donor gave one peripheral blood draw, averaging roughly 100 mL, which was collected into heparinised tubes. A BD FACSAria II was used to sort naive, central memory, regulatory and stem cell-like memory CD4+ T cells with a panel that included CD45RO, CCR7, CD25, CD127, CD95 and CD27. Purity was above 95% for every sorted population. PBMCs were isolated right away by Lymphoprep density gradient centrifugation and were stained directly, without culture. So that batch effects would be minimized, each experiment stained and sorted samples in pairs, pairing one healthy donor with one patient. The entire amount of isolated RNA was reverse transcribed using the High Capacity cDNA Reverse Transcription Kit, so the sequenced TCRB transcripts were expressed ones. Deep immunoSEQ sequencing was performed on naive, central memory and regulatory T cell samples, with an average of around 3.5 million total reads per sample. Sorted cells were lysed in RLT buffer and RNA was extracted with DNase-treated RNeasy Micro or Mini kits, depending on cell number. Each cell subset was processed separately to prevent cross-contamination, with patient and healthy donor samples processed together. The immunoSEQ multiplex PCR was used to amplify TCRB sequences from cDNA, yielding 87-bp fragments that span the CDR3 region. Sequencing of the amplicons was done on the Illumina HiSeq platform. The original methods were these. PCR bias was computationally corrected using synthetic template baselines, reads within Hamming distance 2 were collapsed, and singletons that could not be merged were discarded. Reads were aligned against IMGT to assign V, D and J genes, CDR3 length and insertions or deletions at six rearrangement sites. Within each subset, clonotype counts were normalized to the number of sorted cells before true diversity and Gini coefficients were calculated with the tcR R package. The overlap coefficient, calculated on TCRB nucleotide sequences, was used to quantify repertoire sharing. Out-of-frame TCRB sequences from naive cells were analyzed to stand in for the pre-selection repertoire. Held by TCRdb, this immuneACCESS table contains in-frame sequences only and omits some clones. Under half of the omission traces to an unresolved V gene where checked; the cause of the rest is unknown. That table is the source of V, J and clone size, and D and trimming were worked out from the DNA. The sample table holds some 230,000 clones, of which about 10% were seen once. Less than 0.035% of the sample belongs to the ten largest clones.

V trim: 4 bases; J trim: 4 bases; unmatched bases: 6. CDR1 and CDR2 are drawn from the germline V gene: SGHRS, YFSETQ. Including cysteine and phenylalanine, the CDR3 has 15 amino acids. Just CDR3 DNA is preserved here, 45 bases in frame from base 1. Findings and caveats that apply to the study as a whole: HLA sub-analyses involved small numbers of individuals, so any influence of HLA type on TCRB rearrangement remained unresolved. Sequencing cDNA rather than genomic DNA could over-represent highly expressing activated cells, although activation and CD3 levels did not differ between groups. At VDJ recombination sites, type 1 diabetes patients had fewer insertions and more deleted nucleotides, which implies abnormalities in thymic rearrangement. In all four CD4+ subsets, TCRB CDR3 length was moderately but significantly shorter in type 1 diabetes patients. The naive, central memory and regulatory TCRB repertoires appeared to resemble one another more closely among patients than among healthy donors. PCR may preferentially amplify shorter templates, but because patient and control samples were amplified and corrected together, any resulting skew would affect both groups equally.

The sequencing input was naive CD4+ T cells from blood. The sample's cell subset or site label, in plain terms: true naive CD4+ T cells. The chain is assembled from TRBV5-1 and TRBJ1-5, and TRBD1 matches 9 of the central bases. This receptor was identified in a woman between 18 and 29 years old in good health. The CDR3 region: CASSPGTGLNQPQHF. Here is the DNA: TGCGCCAGCAGCCCCGGGACAGGGTTGAATCAGCCCCAGCATTTT.